This T cell receptor (beta chain) was recovered during a study of cytomegalovirus exposure and HLA in healthy donors. Study-level findings and limits: In a later analysis, first-cohort TCR clusters were found to tend to co-occur in the roughly 120 validation repertoires.

Germline loops: CDR1 MRHNA, CDR2 SNTAGT. Trimming pared 5 bases from V and 3 bases from J, leaving 13 bases between. The length of the CDR3 is 15 residues. On this clone: Antigen specificity is unknown.

The repertoire was sequenced with immunoSEQ multiplex PCR; TCRdb's copy has only in-frame clones and lacks some. This table holds roughly 80,000 clones, approximately 93% found once. The origin of this receptor is a young man in good health and CMV-seronegative. The specimen sequenced was PBMCs. This sequence joins TRBV6-4 and TRBJ2-2; possibly TRBD1 for D (6 bases). This CDR3 is CASSPQGQYTGELFF. CDR3 in DNA: TGTGCCAGCAGTCCCCAGGGACAATACACCGGGGAGCTGTTTTTT.